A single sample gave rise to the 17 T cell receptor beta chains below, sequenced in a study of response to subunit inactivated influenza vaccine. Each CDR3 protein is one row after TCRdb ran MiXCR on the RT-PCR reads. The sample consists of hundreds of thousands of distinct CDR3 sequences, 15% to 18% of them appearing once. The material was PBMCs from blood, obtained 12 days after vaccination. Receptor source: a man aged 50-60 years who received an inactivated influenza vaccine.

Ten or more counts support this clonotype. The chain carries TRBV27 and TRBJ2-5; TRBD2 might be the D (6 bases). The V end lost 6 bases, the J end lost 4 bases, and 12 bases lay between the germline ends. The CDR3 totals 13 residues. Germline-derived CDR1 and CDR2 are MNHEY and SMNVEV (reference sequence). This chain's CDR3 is CASRDYRGETQYF. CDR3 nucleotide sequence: TGTGCCAGCAGGGACTACCGGGGAGAGACCCAGTACTTC.

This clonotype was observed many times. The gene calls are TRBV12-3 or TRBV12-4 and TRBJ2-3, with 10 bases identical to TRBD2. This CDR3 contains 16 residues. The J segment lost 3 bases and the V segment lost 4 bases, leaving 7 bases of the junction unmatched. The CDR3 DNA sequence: TGTGCCAGCAGTTCACCCGAGCGGGGGGGAACAGATACGCAGTATTTT. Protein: CASSSPERGGTDTQYF.

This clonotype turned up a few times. CDR3 bases: TGTGCCGACAAATGCCAAGCGGGAATCGCAGATACGCAGTATTTT. Translating it yields CADKCQAGIADTQYF. The V call is TRBV10-3, the J call TRBJ2-3; 7 positions agree with TRBD2. Germline V gives CDR1 ENHRY, CDR2 SYGVKD. The V segment lost 11 bases and the J segment 4 bases; nucleotides outside the gene matches: 15. This CDR3 comprises 15 residues.

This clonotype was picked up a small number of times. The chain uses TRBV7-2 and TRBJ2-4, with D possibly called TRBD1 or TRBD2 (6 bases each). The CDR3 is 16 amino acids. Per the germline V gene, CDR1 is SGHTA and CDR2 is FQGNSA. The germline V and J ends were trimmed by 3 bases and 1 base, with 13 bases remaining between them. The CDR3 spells CASSLDGGRAKNIQYF. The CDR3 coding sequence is TGTGCCAGCAGCTTGGATGGGGGGCGCGCCAAAAACATTCAGTACTTC.

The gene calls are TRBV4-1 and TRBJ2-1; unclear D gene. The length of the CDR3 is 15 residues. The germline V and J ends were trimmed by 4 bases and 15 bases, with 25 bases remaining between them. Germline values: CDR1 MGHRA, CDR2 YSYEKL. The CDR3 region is CASSRILGANPRRFF. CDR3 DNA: TGCGCCAGCAGCCGAATACTCGGCGCGAACCCTAGGCGGTTCTTC.

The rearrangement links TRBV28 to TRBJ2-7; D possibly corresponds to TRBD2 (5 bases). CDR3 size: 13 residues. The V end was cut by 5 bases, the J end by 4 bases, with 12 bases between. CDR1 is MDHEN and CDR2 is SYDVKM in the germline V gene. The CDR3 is CASSTPLAYEQYF. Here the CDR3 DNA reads TGTGCCAGCAGTACCCCGCTAGCTTACGAGCAGTACTTC.

The CDR3 DNA reads as TGCGCCAGCAGTCAGGACAGTCCTGGCTACACCTTC. It encodes CASSQDSPGYTF. The chain carries TRBV23-1 and TRBJ1-2; possibly TRBD1 for D (6 bases). TRBV23-1 is reported as an ORF; its role is uncertain. V lost 3 bases, J lost 7 bases, and 9 bases lay in between. The CDR3 sequence is 12 residues long.

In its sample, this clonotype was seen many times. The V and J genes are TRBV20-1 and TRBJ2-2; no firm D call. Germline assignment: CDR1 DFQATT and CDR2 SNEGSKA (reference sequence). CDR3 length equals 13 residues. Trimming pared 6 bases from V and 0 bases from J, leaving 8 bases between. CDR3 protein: CSALTANTGELFF. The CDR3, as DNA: TGCAGTGCGTTGACGGCGAACACCGGGGAGCTGTTTTTT.

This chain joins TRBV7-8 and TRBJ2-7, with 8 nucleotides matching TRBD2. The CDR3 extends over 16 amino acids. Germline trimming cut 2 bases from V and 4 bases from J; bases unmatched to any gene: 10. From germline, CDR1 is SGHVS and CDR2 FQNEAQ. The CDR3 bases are TGTGCCAGCAGCTTAACCGCATCGGGGGGGGGGTACGAGCAGTACTTC. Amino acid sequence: CASSLTASGGGYEQYF.

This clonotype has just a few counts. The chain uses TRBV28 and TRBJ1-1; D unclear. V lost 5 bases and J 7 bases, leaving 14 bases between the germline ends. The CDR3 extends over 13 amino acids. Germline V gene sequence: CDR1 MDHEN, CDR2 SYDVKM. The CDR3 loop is CASSPQRGSEAFF. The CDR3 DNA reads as TGTGCCAGCAGTCCGCAACGTGGCAGTGAAGCTTTCTTT.

CDR3 coding DNA: TGTGCCAGCAGCCCAAGCACGAGGGGAGAGGGGGTAAACACTGAAGCTTTCTTT. Translation: CASSPSTRGEGVNTEAFF. This rearrangement joins TRBV11-1 to TRBJ1-1, with D possibly matching TRBD1 (6 bases). Trimming took off 5 bases at V and 2 bases at J, with 24 bases between the two ends. This CDR3 region has 18 residues. The germline V gene has CDR1 SGHAT and CDR2 FQDESV (reference sequence).

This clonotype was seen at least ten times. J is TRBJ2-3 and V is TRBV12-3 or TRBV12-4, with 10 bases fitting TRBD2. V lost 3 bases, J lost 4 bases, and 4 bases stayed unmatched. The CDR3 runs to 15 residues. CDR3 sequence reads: CASSFLAGDPDTQYF. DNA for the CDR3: TGTGCCAGCAGTTTCCTAGCGGGGGACCCAGATACGCAGTATTTT.

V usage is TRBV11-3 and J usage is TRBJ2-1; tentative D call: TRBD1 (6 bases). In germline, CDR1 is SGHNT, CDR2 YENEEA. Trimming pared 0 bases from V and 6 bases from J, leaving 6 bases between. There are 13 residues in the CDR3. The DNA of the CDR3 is TGTGCCAGCAGCTTAGAAGGGGGCAATGAGCAGTTCTTC. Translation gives CASSLEGGNEQFF. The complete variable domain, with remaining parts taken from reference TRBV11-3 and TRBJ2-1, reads EAGVVQSPRYKIIEKKQPVAFWCNPISGHNTLYWYLQNLGQGPELLIRYENEEAVDDSQLPKDRFSAERLKGVDSTLKIQPAELGDSAVYLCASSLEGGNEQFFGPGTRLTVL.

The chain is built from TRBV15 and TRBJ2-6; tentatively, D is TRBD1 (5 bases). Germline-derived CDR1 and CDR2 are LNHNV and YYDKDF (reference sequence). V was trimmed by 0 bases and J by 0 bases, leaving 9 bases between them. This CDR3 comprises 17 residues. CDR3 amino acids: CATSRETGRSGANVLTF. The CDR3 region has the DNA TGTGCCACCAGCAGAGAAACAGGCCGCTCTGGGGCCAACGTCCTGACTTTC.

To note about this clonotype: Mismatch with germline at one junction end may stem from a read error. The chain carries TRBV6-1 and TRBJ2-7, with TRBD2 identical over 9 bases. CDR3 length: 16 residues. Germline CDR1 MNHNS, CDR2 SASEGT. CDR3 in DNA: TGTGCCAGCAGTAAAGCCGGGCGAGCGGGGGGAGGCGAGCAGTACTTC. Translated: CASSKAGRAGGGEQYF.

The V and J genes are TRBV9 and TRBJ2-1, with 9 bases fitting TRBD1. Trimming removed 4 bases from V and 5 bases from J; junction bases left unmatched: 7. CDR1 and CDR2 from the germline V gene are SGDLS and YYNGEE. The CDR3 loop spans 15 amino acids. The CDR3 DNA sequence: TGTGCCAGCAGCTTCACGGGACAGGGTAACAATGAGCAGTTCTTC. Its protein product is CASSFTGQGNNEQFF.

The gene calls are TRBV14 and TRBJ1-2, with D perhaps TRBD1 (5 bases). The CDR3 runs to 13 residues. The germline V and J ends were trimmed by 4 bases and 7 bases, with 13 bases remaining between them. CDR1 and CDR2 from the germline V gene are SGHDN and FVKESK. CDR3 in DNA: TGTGCCAGCAGCCCCGGCAGGGTTGTTGGCTACACCTTC. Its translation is CASSPGRVVGYTF.